This passage covers 20 T cell receptor beta chains from one sample sequenced in a study of blood T cells in healthy people across ages. Using a J-beta primer mix together with a sample-barcoded 5' primer, a second PCR was run for 7 to 11 cycles. TCRdb fed the 5' RACE reads into MiXCR, producing one record per CDR3 protein. The sample holds roughly 1.7 million distinct CDR3 sequences, 34% seen once. Sequencing was done on a sample of blood. All receptors derive from a woman aged 30 to 39 in good health.

V usage is TRBV20-1 and J usage is TRBJ2-7, with 11 bases identical to TRBD1. The germline V gene has CDR1 DFQATT and CDR2 SNEGSKA (reference sequence). J was trimmed by 1 base and V by 6 bases; bases with no gene match: 5. The CDR3 runs to 14 residues. The CDR3 sequence is CSAKDRGLSYEQYF. The CDR3 region has the DNA TGCAGTGCCAAGGACAGGGGGCTTTCCTACGAGCAGTACTTC.

The V gene is TRBV20-1, the J gene TRBJ2-7; 12 bases map to TRBD1. Germline V lookup: CDR1 DFQATT, CDR2 SNEGSKA (reference sequence). The CDR3 consists of 14 residues. The CDR3 spells CSIGRDRGQYEQYF. The CDR3 nucleotides read TGCTCGATTGGGAGGGACAGGGGGCAGTACGAGCAGTACTTC.

The chain recombines TRBV6-1 with TRBJ2-5; either TRBD1 or TRBD2 may fit D (5 bases each). Germline lookup yields CDR1 MNHNS and CDR2 SASEGT. The CDR3 extends over 11 amino acids. The germline V and J ends were trimmed by 3 bases and 11 bases, with 10 bases remaining between them. CDR3 region: CASSEGPRQYF. Written as DNA, the CDR3 is TGTGCCAGCAGTGAGGGACCACGGCAGTACTTC.

The J gene is TRBJ1-2, the V gene TRBV30; D gene uncertain. Germline V gene data show CDR1 as GTSNPN and CDR2 as SVGIG (reference sequence). V shed 0 bases and J shed 2 bases, with 19 bases lying between them. The CDR3 consists of 17 residues. CDR3: CAWSVRIVIVPNYGYTF. The CDR3 nucleotides read TGTGCCTGGAGTGTACGAATCGTGATCGTTCCCAACTATGGCTACACCTTC.

This clonotype was seen many times. The chain combines TRBV21-1 with TRBJ1-1; TRBD1 is the table's D call and was not checked against the DNA. TRBV21-1 corresponds to a pseudogene. The CDR3 is made up of 15 amino acids. The CDR3 coding sequence is TGTGCCAGCAGCAAAGCGGAGGGGCTGAACACTGAAGCTTTCTTT. Translated, it gives CASSKAEGLNTEAFF.

A remark on this clonotype: Sequence at one end of the junction differs from germline and may be a read error. The rearrangement links TRBV7-3 to TRBJ2-2; 7 nucleotides match TRBD2. The germline V gene has CDR1 SGHTA and CDR2 FQGTGA. The CDR3 loop spans 18 amino acids. The CDR3 nucleotides read TGTGCCAGCAGCTTTACTCCCATAGCGGGCCCGAACACCGGGGAGCTGTTCTTC. Translation: CASSFTPIAGPNTGELFF.

The chain combines TRBV28 with TRBJ2-7; TRBD2 is a possible D gene (6 bases). The DNA end is more similar to TRBJ2-5, so the J call may be wrong. Germline CDR1 MDHEN, CDR2 SYDVKM. CDR3 length equals 14 residues. CDR3 nucleotide sequence: TGTGCCAGCAGTTACTCTAGCGTCGACGAGACCCAGTACTTC. It is translated as CASSYSSVDETQYF.

The rearrangement uses TRBV12-3 or TRBV12-4 and TRBJ2-1, with 11 bases lining up with TRBD1. The CDR3 has 15 amino acids. Trimming cost V 4 bases and J 8 bases; bases outside gene matches: 7. CDR3 sequence: CASSSWTGGLDEQFF. The CDR3 bases are TGTGCCAGCAGTTCGTGGACAGGGGGCCTAGATGAGCAGTTCTTC.

In this sample, this clonotype turned up many times. The gene calls are TRBV12-3 or TRBV12-4 and TRBJ1-6; D may be TRBD1 (5 bases). The V gene lost 3 bases and the J gene lost 8 bases, with 8 bases spanning the gap. The CDR3 covers 13 residues. The CDR3 reads CASSLAGYSPLHF. CDR3 DNA sequence: TGTGCCAGCAGTTTGGCAGGGTATTCACCCCTCCACTTT.

This clonotype was picked up a small number of times. The gene calls are TRBV7-9 and TRBJ2-7, with D maybe TRBD2 (5 bases). V was cut by 0 bases and J by 0 bases, with 12 bases left in between. This CDR3 spans 16 amino acids. In germline, CDR1 is SEHNR, CDR2 FQNEAQ (reference sequence). As DNA, the CDR3 is TGTGCCAGCAGCTTAGCGCGGGTAGTTGGCTCCTACGAGCAGTACTTC. It yields the protein CASSLARVVGSYEQYF.

To note about this clonotype: It may be a read error: a sequence one base away is much more abundant. The rearrangement joins TRBV10-3 to TRBJ2-7; D might be TRBD1 (5 bases). This CDR3 is 15 amino acids long. Looked up from germline, CDR1 is ENHRY and CDR2 is SYGVKD. CDR3 loop: CAIREWSGNGYEQYF. The CDR3 DNA is TGTGCCATCCGTGAATGGTCAGGGAATGGCTACGAGCAGTACTTC.

This chain connects TRBV11-2 to TRBJ1-2, with D possibly being TRBD1 (5 bases). CDR3 size: 15 residues. The V end lost 0 bases, the J end lost 3 bases, and 11 bases lay between the germline ends. Germline V gene lookup returns CDR1 SGHAT and CDR2 FQNNGV. The CDR3 nucleotides are TGTGCCAGCAGCTTAGATTGGGACCCAGACTATGGCTACACCTTC. Encoded protein: CASSLDWDPDYGYTF.

This clonotype was detected a few times. The chain links TRBV7-2 to TRBJ2-5, with 12 bases matching TRBD2. Germline loops: CDR1 SGHTA, CDR2 FQGNSA. There are 15 residues in the CDR3. Trimming removed 5 bases from V and 7 bases from J; junction bases left unmatched: 8. CDR3 protein: CASSASSGGGGTQYF. In DNA, the CDR3 is TGTGCCAGCAGCGCCTCTAGCGGGGGGGGTGGGACCCAGTACTTC.

The V and J genes are TRBV28 and TRBJ2-4; D tentatively reads TRBD1 or TRBD2 (5 bases each). CDR3 length: 16 amino acids. In germline, CDR1 is MDHEN, CDR2 SYDVKM. Trimming left V 6 bases short and J 3 bases short, with 18 bases between. CDR3 residues: CASSRDRGYLKNIQYF. CDR3 in DNA: TGTGCCAGCAGCAGGGACCGAGGATACCTCAAAAACATTCAGTACTTC. Full variable domain (rest looked up from reference TRBV28 and TRBJ2-4): DVKVTQSSRYLVKRTGEKVFLECVQDMDHENMFWYRQDPGLGLRLIYFSYDVKMKEKGDIPEGYSVSREKKERFSLILESASTNQTSMYLCASSRDRGYLKNIQYFGAGTRLSVL.

For this clonotype: Mismatch with germline at one junction end may stem from a read error. The chain uses TRBV4-1 and TRBJ1-6; D is possibly TRBD1 (5 bases). This CDR3 contains 17 residues. Germline V gene lookup returns CDR1 MGHRA and CDR2 YSYEKL. CDR3 in amino acids: CAGSQDGGSDYNSPLHF. Written as DNA, the CDR3 is TGCGCCGGCAGCCAAGATGGGGGGAGTGACTATAATTCACCCCTCCACTTT.

On this clonotype: A single base separates this from a much larger clone, so it may be a read error. The CDR3 loop is CSAEGGGSAPDTQYF. The CDR3 DNA sequence: TGCAGCGCAGAGGGGGGTGGTTCGGCGCCAGATACGCAGTATTTT. The gene calls are TRBV29-1 and TRBJ2-3, with D perhaps given as TRBD1 or TRBD2 (6 bases each). The germline CDR1 and CDR2 sequences are SQVTM and ANQGSEA. The CDR3 spans 15 residues. The V end lost 7 bases, the J end lost 4 bases, and 21 bases lay between the germline ends.

To note about this clonotype: At one end the junction does not follow the germline gene, possibly because of a read error. The chain carries TRBV10-3 and TRBJ1-1; possibly TRBD1 for D (5 bases). The CDR3 totals 15 residues. The germline V gene encodes CDR1 ENHRY and CDR2 SYGVKD. CDR3 sequence: CAISDSGRMNTKAFF. The CDR3 bases are TGTGCCATCAGTGACTCGGGACGGATGAACACTAAAGCTTTCTTT.

This clonotype came up many times. This chain joins TRBV6-6 and TRBJ2-7; 7 nucleotides agree with TRBD2. The junction had 7 bases not matched to a gene; V was cut back by 0 bases and J by 5 bases. The V gene's germline CDR1 is MNHNY and CDR2 SVGAGI (reference sequence). The CDR3 totals 15 residues. CDR3 protein: CASSYSGGGGDEQYF. The CDR3 nucleotides read TGTGCCAGCAGTTACTCGGGCGGGGGAGGAGACGAGCAGTACTTC.

With respect to this clonotype: This may come from a read error, since a much larger clone is one base off. The V and J genes are TRBV7-9 and TRBJ2-1; a possible D gene is TRBD2 (6 bases). The CDR3 has 15 amino acids. The germline gives CDR1 SEHNR, CDR2 FQNEAQ (reference sequence). The CDR3 here is CACSRGYSSYNEQFF. The CDR3 nucleotides are TGTGCCTGCAGTCGGGGGTACAGCTCCTACAATGAGCAGTTCTTC.

The CDR3 reads CAISESKGAGEKLFF. CDR3 DNA sequence: TGTGCCATCAGTGAGTCGAAGGGGGCCGGTGAAAAACTGTTTTTT. The chain is built from TRBV10-3 and TRBJ1-4, with 7 positions matching TRBD1. Germline V gives CDR1 ENHRY, CDR2 SYGVKD. The V segment lost 0 bases and the J segment 7 bases; nucleotides outside the gene matches: 5. The CDR3 is 15 amino acids.